The clone carrying this T cell receptor beta chain has a count of ten or more. The antigen remains unidentified. V shed 7 bases, J shed 4 bases, and the junction held 4 bases outside the gene matches. CDR1 and CDR2 from the germline V gene are SQVTM and ANQGSEA. The CDR3 contains 13 residues. TCRdb fed the 5' RACE reads into MiXCR, producing one record per CDR3 protein. The sample lists approximately 150,000 distinct CDR3 sequences, around 3.4% occurring once. This entry belongs to a study of identical twins. General study points: Beta out-of-frame twin sharing showed a weaker excess.

Sequenced: memory T cells sorted from blood. The chain uses TRBV29-1 and TRBJ2-1; 10 bases align to TRBD2. The TCR was taken from a man aged 18 to 30 in good health. CDR3 coding DNA: TGCAGCGCACTAGCGGGAAGTTACAATGAGCAGTTCTTC. This encodes CSALAGSYNEQFF.